The 5 T cell receptor beta chains below all came from one sample that was sequenced in a study of beta chain features in type 1 diabetes. The study, taken as a whole, reports: Shortening of TCRB CDR3s, moderate but significant, appeared in all four CD4+ subsets of Type 1 diabetes patients.

Expressed TCRB transcripts got sequenced, as all isolated RNA was reverse transcribed. The protocol was immunoSEQ multiplex PCR, while the TCRdb copy is restricted to in-frame clones and leaves out a portion. The sample has around 250,000 clones, approximately 15% seen once. Their antigen targets remain unknown. Sequences were obtained from naive CD4+ T cells from blood. The receptor set was obtained from a man aged 25-45 years with type 1 diabetes.

The rearrangement uses TRBV15 and TRBJ2-4; possibly TRBD2 for D (6 bases). The CDR3 is made up of 15 amino acids. V lost 1 base and J 6 bases, leaving 13 bases between the germline ends. The germline V gene has CDR1 LNHNV and CDR2 YYDKDF (reference sequence). CDR3 coding DNA: TGTGCCACCAGCAGAGCCCGGGGGATAGGAAACATTCAGTACTTC. Amino acids: CATSRARGIGNIQYF. Full variable domain (rest looked up from reference TRBV15 and TRBJ2-4): DAMVIQNPRYQVTQFGKPVTLSCSQTLNHNVMYWYQQKSSQAPKLLFHYYDKDFNNEADTPDNFQSRRPNTSFCFLDIRSPGLGDTAMYLCATSRARGIGNIQYFGAGTRLSVL.

V gene TRBV2 combines with J gene TRBJ1-5; D ambiguous. This CDR3 is 15 amino acids long. CDR1 is SNHLY, CDR2 FYNNEI, per germline. Trimming removed 1 base from V and 1 base from J, with 8 bases in between. In nucleotides, the CDR3 is TGTGCCAGCAGTGAAGAGGCAGCGAGCAATCAGCCCCAGCATTTT. Amino acid sequence: CASSEEAASNQPQHF.

This clone has more than one count but fewer than ten. The chain recombines TRBV19 with TRBJ1-5; TRBD1 might be the D (6 bases). The germline gives CDR1 LNHDA, CDR2 SQIVND (reference sequence). V lost 3 bases, J lost 2 bases, and 8 bases lay in between. CDR3 size: 14 residues. Written as DNA, the CDR3 is TGTGCCAGTAGTATGAGACAGGGCAATCAGCCCCAGCATTTT. Translation gives CASSMRQGNQPQHF.

The rearrangement uses TRBV5-1 and TRBJ2-5, with a weak D call TRBD1 (5 bases). Germline loops: CDR1 SGHRS, CDR2 YFSETQ. V lost 4 bases to trimming and J lost 2 bases, with 9 bases between them. The length of the CDR3 is 13 residues. CDR3 sequence: CASSLDSQETQYF. CDR3 in DNA: TGCGCCAGCAGCCTCGACAGTCAAGAGACCCAGTACTTC.

V gene TRBV6-5 combines with J gene TRBJ1-4, with 9 bases matching TRBD1. V was clipped by 6 bases and J by 3 bases; unmatched bases: 2. The CDR3 is made up of 14 amino acids. Germline V gives CDR1 MNHEY, CDR2 SVGAGI. The CDR3 nucleotides read TGTGCCAGCAGAGGACAGGGGCCTAATGAAAAACTGTTTTTT. It encodes CASRGQGPNEKLFF.